Following are 27 T cell receptor beta chains from one sample sequenced in a study of T cells in Graves' hyperthyroidism and ophthalmopathy. Amplification targeted TCR beta CDR3 regions from RNA transcripts. HTBI primers were the set used in a first-round RT-PCR of the TCR CDR3. MiXCR, applied by TCRdb to the multiplex PCR reads, yields one record per CDR3 protein. This repertoire shows some 570,000 distinct CDR3 sequences, 13% to 15% found once; its top ten account for about 6.6%. Input material: blood. These receptors were taken from a woman aged 18-30 years with Graves' ophthalmopathy.

This clonotype was detected many times. V and J are TRBV6-7 and TRBJ2-7, with D perhaps matching TRBD2 (5 bases). TRBV6-7 is flagged as an ORF with uncertain function. Trimming pared 7 bases from V and 0 bases from J, leaving 25 bases between. CDR3 length: 18 residues. The CDR3 DNA reads as TGTGCCAGCATTAAGATCACCCCGGACTTGACGAGCTCCTACGAGCAGTACTTC. Translation: CASIKITPDLTSSYEQYF.

Worth noting for this clonotype: Being one base from a much bigger clone, this may be a read error. The J gene is TRBJ2-7, the V gene TRBV6-1, with no clear D. In germline, CDR1 is MNHNS, CDR2 SASEGT. The CDR3 has 15 residues. CDR3 amino acids: CASSEGANGFYEQYF. The CDR3 coding sequence is TGTGCCAGCAGCGAAGGCGCCAACGGTTTCTACGAGCAGTACTTC.

Of note for this clonotype: Just one base apart from a much larger clone, this may be a read error. The final CDR3 position lacks the conserved phenylalanine or tryptophan, pointing to a likely read error. The chain is built from TRBV11-2 and TRBJ2-7; 7 bases map to TRBD1. V was pared by 5 bases and J by 0 bases, with 7 bases of the junction left unmatched. The CDR3 runs 15 residues. Germline V CDR1 and CDR2: SGHAT, FQNNGV. The CDR3 region has the DNA TGTGCCAGCAGCGAAACCTACAGGGGCTCCTACGAGCAGTACCTC. Residues: CASSETYRGSYEQYL.

The sample holds many counts of this clonotype. The chain joins TRBV11-3 to TRBJ2-5; D tentatively reads TRBD1 or TRBD2 (5 bases each). Looked up from germline, CDR1 is SGHNT and CDR2 is YENEEA. V was cut by 5 bases and J by 5 bases, with 15 bases left in between. This CDR3 comprises 14 residues. Here the CDR3 DNA reads TGTGCCAGCAGCCCGGGGCACGGAAGGGAGACCCAGTACTTC. It translates to CASSPGHGRETQYF. The whole variable domain, remainder taken from reference TRBV11-3 and TRBJ2-5, is EAGVVQSPRYKIIEKKQPVAFWCNPISGHNTLYWYLQNLGQGPELLIRYENEEAVDDSQLPKDRFSAERLKGVDSTLKIQPAELGDSAVYLCASSPGHGRETQYFGPGTRLLVL.

The sample holds many counts of this clonotype. This chain uses TRBV7-2 with TRBJ2-5; D is undetermined. Between the trimmed V and J ends, which lost 5 bases and 4 bases, there was a span of 11 bases. This CDR3 contains 13 residues. Germline lookup yields CDR1 SGHTA and CDR2 FQGNSA. CDR3 in amino acids: CASSLAGRETQYF. The CDR3 DNA sequence: TGTGCCAGCAGCCTCGCAGGAAGAGAGACCCAGTACTTC.

V and J are TRBV5-1 and TRBJ1-6; 9 positions match TRBD1. Trimming took 6 bases from V and 3 from J; bases not matched to a gene: 4. Germline V gene lookup returns CDR1 SGHRS and CDR2 YFSETQ. There are 15 residues in the CDR3. CDR3 in DNA: TGCGCCAGCACCGGGACAGGGAACTATAATTCACCCCTCCACTTT. As protein: CASTGTGNYNSPLHF.

This clonotype came up many times. The chain joins TRBV7-2 to TRBJ2-3; D unresolved. The CDR3 has 14 residues. V was cut by 8 bases and J by 2 bases, with 14 bases left in between. Germline values: CDR1 SGHTA, CDR2 FQGNSA. The CDR3 is CASGETTVTDTQYF. The CDR3 DNA is TGTGCCAGCGGGGAAACGACTGTCACAGATACGCAGTATTTT.

This clonotype was counted many times. J is TRBJ2-3 and V is TRBV12-3 or TRBV12-4; 8 nucleotides match TRBD1. The trim removed 6 bases at V and 3 bases at J, leaving 8 bases unmatched. CDR3 length: 15 residues. Here the CDR3 reads CASRRGQAATDTQYF. CDR3 nucleotides: TGTGCCAGCAGGAGGGGACAGGCCGCAACAGATACGCAGTATTTT.

This clonotype was detected ten times or more. The chain links TRBV6-2 or TRBV6-3 to TRBJ2-7, with D perhaps TRBD2 (6 bases). Per the germline V gene, CDR1 is MNHEY and CDR2 is SVGEGT. The CDR3 totals 17 residues. Trimming left V 6 bases short and J 6 bases short, with 27 bases between. The CDR3 here is CASSHTDTGTVVTEQYF. For the CDR3, the DNA is TGTGCCAGCAGCCATACCGATACCGGGACTGTTGTTACCGAGCAGTACTTC.

Many counts were recorded for this clonotype. V usage is TRBV2 and J usage is TRBJ1-5; weak D call: TRBD1 (6 bases). The germline CDR1 and CDR2 sequences are SNHLY and FYNNEI. Trimming stripped 7 bases from V and 6 bases from J, with 16 bases between. The CDR3 loop spans 14 amino acids. CDR3 protein: CASTPRGGFQPQHF. CDR3 sequence (DNA): TGTGCCAGCACCCCCCGGGGGGGCTTTCAGCCCCAGCATTTT.

V and J are TRBV28 and TRBJ2-7; perhaps TRBD2 as D (6 bases). Germline lookup yields CDR1 MDHEN and CDR2 SYDVKM. CDR3 length: 14 residues. V was clipped by 5 bases and J by 3 bases, with 14 bases between them. CDR3 sequence: CASSRRRERYEQYF. DNA of the CDR3: TGTGCCAGCAGTCGCCGGCGGGAACGCTACGAGCAGTACTTC.

This rearrangement joins TRBV9 to TRBJ1-1, with D possibly being TRBD1 (5 bases). The V gene's germline CDR1 is SGDLS and CDR2 YYNGEE. CDR3 length: 16 residues. V dropped 0 bases and J dropped 3 bases, with 15 bases sitting between them. This CDR3 is CASSVGFQGGDTEAFF. The DNA of the CDR3 is TGTGCCAGCAGCGTAGGGTTCCAGGGAGGGGACACTGAAGCTTTCTTT.

This chain links TRBV12-3 or TRBV12-4 with TRBJ1-5; unclear D gene. This CDR3 contains 14 residues. The V end lost 3 bases, the J end lost 5 bases, and 11 bases lay between the germline ends. The CDR3 protein is CASSFSSADQPQHF. The CDR3, as DNA: TGTGCCAGCAGTTTTAGCAGTGCCGATCAGCCCCAGCATTTT.

At least ten counts were recorded for this clonotype. The rearrangement links TRBV9 to TRBJ2-1; 8 nucleotides match TRBD1. Germline loops: CDR1 SGDLS, CDR2 YYNGEE. V lost 4 bases and J lost 5; bases outside the gene matches: 8. CDR3 length: 15 amino acids. CDR3 residues: CASSPPGTGDNEQFF. The DNA for the CDR3 is TGTGCCAGCAGCCCCCCCGGGACAGGAGACAATGAGCAGTTCTTC.

This clonotype was counted at least ten times. The V gene is TRBV12-5, the J gene TRBJ2-3; maybe TRBD2 (5 bases). The CDR3 covers 16 residues. With 0 bases removed from V and 4 bases from J, the gap between germline ends came to 14 bases. Germline CDR1 reads LGHNT; CDR2 reads FRNRAP. CDR3 DNA sequence: TGTGCTAGTGGTTTGGTATCCCCGGGATCTCCAGATACGCAGTATTTT. Protein product: CASGLVSPGSPDTQYF.

The chain combines TRBV10-3 with TRBJ2-7; D ambiguous. Germline V gene data show CDR1 as ENHRY and CDR2 as SYGVKD. The CDR3 length is 13 residues. The germline V and J ends were trimmed by 5 bases and 3 bases, with 11 bases remaining between them. In DNA form, the CDR3 reads TGTGCCATCAGTTCCTTCGACGGCTACGAGCAGTACTTC. This encodes CAISSFDGYEQYF.

The chain links TRBV5-1 to TRBJ2-1; a possible D gene is TRBD1 (5 bases). The CDR3 is made up of 15 amino acids. The germline V and J ends were trimmed by 2 bases and 5 bases, with 14 bases remaining between them. In germline, CDR1 is SGHRS, CDR2 YFSETQ. CDR3 bases: TGCGCCAGCAGCTTAGGCCAGCAGGGAAACAATGAGCAGTTCTTC. The encoded protein is CASSLGQQGNNEQFF.

This clonotype was seen ten or more times. The rearrangement links TRBV3-1 to TRBJ2-2, with TRBD1 as a possible D gene (6 bases). The CDR3 is made up of 17 amino acids. The germline V gene has CDR1 LGHDT and CDR2 YNNKEL (reference sequence). The V end was cut by 6 bases, the J end by 1 base, with 18 bases between. The CDR3 sequence is CASRRDKGTVNTGELFF. In nucleotides, the CDR3 is TGTGCCAGCAGACGGGACAAGGGAACCGTGAACACCGGGGAGCTGTTTTTT.

This clonotype was seen at least ten times. The chain uses TRBV12-3 or TRBV12-4 and TRBJ1-5, with 9 bases fitting TRBD1. The CDR3 spans 15 residues. The V and J ends lost 6 bases and 2 bases, in that order; junction bases with no gene match: 5. This chain's CDR3 is CASRNTGGGNQPQHF. The DNA for the CDR3 is TGTGCCAGCAGAAACACAGGGGGCGGCAATCAGCCCCAGCATTTT.

There are many counts of this clonotype. The rearrangement uses TRBV7-3 and TRBJ2-2, with D tentatively TRBD2 (5 bases). V lost 5 bases and J lost 4, with 17 bases in between. CDR1 is SGHTA, CDR2 FQGTGA, per germline. CDR3 size: 16 residues. CDR3 sequence: CASSKYGVSGTGELFF. As DNA, the CDR3 is TGTGCCAGCAGCAAGTACGGGGTGTCGGGCACCGGGGAGCTGTTTTTT.

The chain links TRBV12-3 or TRBV12-4 to TRBJ2-2; the match to TRBD1 covers 9 bases. The ends lost 5 bases at V and 6 bases at J; junction bases unmatched: 4. The CDR3 loop spans 14 amino acids. The CDR3 DNA reads as TGTGCCAGCAGTCTACAGGGGGCGCCCGGGGAGCTGTTTTTT. Protein sequence: CASSLQGAPGELFF.

This clonotype was recorded at least ten times. The chain carries TRBV12-3 or TRBV12-4 and TRBJ1-1; D is uncertain. The CDR3 contains 16 residues. Trimming took off 3 bases at V and 4 bases at J, with 18 bases between the two ends. The CDR3 sequence is CASSLGFLGGSTEAFF. CDR3 nucleotides: TGTGCCAGCAGTTTGGGTTTCTTGGGAGGGAGCACTGAAGCTTTCTTT.

This sequence joins TRBV5-6 and TRBJ2-2; a weak D match, TRBD1 (7 bases). Between the trimmed V and J ends, which lost 0 bases and 6 bases, there was a span of 18 bases. Looked up from germline, CDR1 is SGHDT and CDR2 is YYEEEE. CDR3 size: 17 residues. The CDR3 sequence is CASSLDRRTRGAGELFF. CDR3 nucleotide sequence: TGTGCCAGCAGCTTGGATAGAAGGACCAGGGGGGCCGGGGAGCTGTTTTTT.

This clonotype was picked up a small number of times. The gene calls are TRBV4-3 and TRBJ1-5, with D uncertain. CDR1 is LGHNA, CDR2 YSLEER, per germline. The V gene lost 0 bases and the J gene lost 7 bases, with 7 bases spanning the gap. The CDR3 sequence is 13 residues long. The CDR3 nucleotides are TGCGCCAGCAGCCAAGAAGTGGGCCAGCCCCAGCATTTT. It is translated as CASSQEVGQPQHF.

This clonotype was recorded many times. The chain uses TRBV11-3 and TRBJ2-5, with no clear D. Trimming pared 7 bases from V and 3 bases from J, leaving 0 bases between. CDR3 size: 9 residues. In germline, CDR1 is SGHNT, CDR2 YENEEA. CDR3 loop: CASKETQYF. Here the CDR3 DNA reads TGTGCCAGCAAAGAGACCCAGTACTTC.

This clonotype showed up just a few times. This chain joins TRBV20-1 and TRBJ2-7; 10 nucleotides agree with TRBD1. Germline V gene data show CDR1 as DFQATT and CDR2 as SNEGSKA (reference sequence). The V segment lost 3 bases and the J segment 6 bases; nucleotides outside the gene matches: 5. This CDR3 contains 13 residues. CDR3 nucleotides: TGCAGTGCTAGTTCAGACAGGGGGCCCGAGCAGTACTTC. Amino acids: CSASSDRGPEQYF.

This clonotype showed up many times. The chain recombines TRBV13 with TRBJ1-2; the D gene is possibly TRBD1 (5 bases). CDR1 and CDR2 (germline): PRHDT, FYEKMQ (reference sequence). The CDR3 contains 14 residues. Trimming left V 0 bases short and J 4 bases short, with 9 bases between. The CDR3 DNA follows: TGTGCCAGCAGCTTAGGCTCCGGGGGCTATGGCTACACCTTC. The encoded protein is CASSLGSGGYGYTF.